A single sample gave rise to the 20 T cell receptor beta chains below, sequenced in a study of cytomegalovirus exposure and HLA in healthy donors (dated by TCRdb to about 2017). Receptors were amplified or captured by the immunoSEQ multiplex PCR assay. For the multiplex PCR, a mixture combining 60 forward primers for TCR Vbeta segments and 13 reverse primers for TCR Jbeta segments was used. Held by TCRdb, this immuneACCESS table contains in-frame sequences only and omits some clones. Under half of the omission traces to an unresolved V gene where checked; the cause of the rest is unknown. The table for this sample lists 100,000 to 150,000 clones; less than 85% of them were counted only once. The biggest ten clones account for approximately 1.3% of the sample. The sample taken for sequencing was PBMCs. The receptors come from a female donor in good health and CMV-seronegative.

This clone appeared a single time. V is TRBV19 and J is TRBJ2-3; D unclear. Germline loops: CDR1 LNHDA, CDR2 SQIVND (reference sequence). The CDR3 is made up of 13 amino acids. The V end lost 7 bases, the J end lost 3 bases, and 11 bases lay between the germline ends. The chain's CDR3 is CASTPGGTDTQYF. CDR3 DNA sequence: TGTGCCAGTACCCCCGGCGGTACAGATACGCAGTATTTT.

This clone was seen just once. V gene TRBV6-1 combines with J gene TRBJ1-2; perhaps TRBD1 as D (5 bases). The CDR3 contains 13 residues. Germline V gene lookup returns CDR1 MNHNS and CDR2 SASEGT. The V and J ends lost 4 bases and 8 bases respectively, with 14 bases between them. The CDR3 sequence is CASSGGDSLGYTF. In DNA, the CDR3 is TGTGCCAGCAGTGGGGGTGACAGCCTCGGCTACACCTTC.

The chain is built from TRBV5-1 and TRBJ2-4; possible D gene TRBD2, 6 bases. Germline CDR1 SGHRS, CDR2 YFSETQ. V was trimmed by 0 bases and J by 1 base, leaving 17 bases between them. CDR3 length: 18 residues. The CDR3, as DNA: TGCGCCAGCAGCTTGGCCCTACAGGCCCGGGGGGCCAAAAACATTCAGTACTTC. Protein sequence: CASSLALQARGAKNIQYF.

The chain is built from TRBV19 and TRBJ2-1; tentative D call: TRBD2 (5 bases). The CDR3 has 16 residues. V lost 5 bases, J lost 6 bases, and 20 bases lay in between. The germline gives CDR1 LNHDA, CDR2 SQIVND (reference sequence). For the CDR3, the DNA is TGTGCCAGTAGTGTAACCGGGGTCGCGCCACGCAATGAGCAGTTCTTC. Translation: CASSVTGVAPRNEQFF.

Turning to this clone: At one boundary the junction diverges from the germline segment, which might be a read error. V is TRBV6-6 and J is TRBJ1-2, with unresolved D. The germline gives CDR1 MNHNY, CDR2 SVGAGI (reference sequence). The CDR3 is made up of 14 amino acids. CDR3 residues: CASSYSPGTYGYIF. As DNA, the CDR3 is TGTGCCAGCAGTTACTCGCCAGGCACCTATGGCTACATCTTC.

The chain combines TRBV19 with TRBJ2-1; D is unresolved. Trimming took off 3 bases at V and 2 bases at J, with 14 bases between the two ends. The germline V gene encodes CDR1 LNHDA and CDR2 SQIVND (reference sequence). This CDR3 is 16 amino acids long. The CDR3 sequence is CASSISARLAYNEQFF. The CDR3 coding sequence is TGTGCCAGTAGTATCTCCGCTAGGCTGGCCTACAATGAGCAGTTCTTC.

The rearrangement links TRBV2 to TRBJ2-7; 7 positions agree with TRBD1. V was clipped by 6 bases and J by 6 bases; unmatched bases: 11. The CDR3 has 14 amino acids. Germline values: CDR1 SNHLY, CDR2 FYNNEI. The CDR3: CASSPGTAGVEQYF. CDR3 DNA: TGTGCCAGCAGCCCTGGGACAGCTGGGGTCGAGCAGTACTTC.

This chain connects TRBV7-2 to TRBJ1-2; no clear D. CDR3 length: 15 residues. Between the trimmed V and J ends, which lost 1 base and 4 bases, there was a span of 13 bases. Germline-derived CDR1 and CDR2 are SGHTA and FQGNSA. CDR3 region: CASSLDSGVTYGYTF. The CDR3 region has the DNA TGTGCCAGCAGCTTAGATAGCGGGGTTACCTATGGCTACACCTTC.

The V and J genes are TRBV5-1 and TRBJ2-2; 7 nucleotides align to TRBD2. Per the germline V gene, CDR1 is SGHRS and CDR2 is YFSETQ. V shed 3 bases and J 7 bases; nucleotides not matched to a gene: 12. The CDR3 is 16 residues long. The CDR3 DNA reads TGCGCCAGCAGCTCCCTGGGCGGGAGTAGTATCGGGGAGCTGTTTTTT. As protein: CASSSLGGSSIGELFF. Drawing the rest from reference TRBV5-1 and TRBJ2-2, the complete variable domain is KAGVTQTPRYLIKTRGQQVTLSCSPISGHRSVSWYQQTPGQGLQFLFEYFSETQRNKGNFPGRFSGRQFSNSRSEMNVSTLELGDSALYLCASSSLGGSSIGELFFGEGSRLTVL.

The chain uses TRBV19 and TRBJ2-5; 8 nucleotides agree with TRBD2. CDR3 length equals 14 residues. Germline V gives CDR1 LNHDA, CDR2 SQIVND (reference sequence). V lost 8 bases to trimming and J lost 5 bases; unmatched junction nucleotides: 10. The CDR3 sequence is CASCLTGGLETQYF. The CDR3 nucleotides are TGTGCCAGTTGCCTCACGGGGGGGCTGGAGACCCAGTACTTC.

This clone was counted between two and nine times. V is TRBV7-2 and J is TRBJ1-4; D is unclear. Between the trimmed V and J ends, which lost 1 base and 3 bases, there was a span of 12 bases. The germline CDR1 and CDR2 sequences are SGHTA and FQGNSA. The CDR3 contains 16 residues. DNA of the CDR3: TGTGCCAGCAGCTTAGTAGCGGCAGCTCCTAATGAAAAACTGTTTTTT. As protein: CASSLVAAAPNEKLFF.

V and J are TRBV18 and TRBJ2-3, with D possibly TRBD2 on 6 matching bases. The CDR3 totals 14 residues. V was cut by 3 bases and J by 1 base, with 8 bases left in between. CDR1 and CDR2 from the germline V gene are KGHSH and LQKENI. CDR3: CASSPSSGTDTQYF. CDR3 bases: TGTGCCAGCTCACCCTCTAGCGGCACAGATACGCAGTATTTT.

The chain has TRBV15 and TRBJ2-1, with D maybe TRBD1 (5 bases). The germline gives CDR1 LNHNV, CDR2 YYDKDF (reference sequence). V was pared by 0 bases and J by 15 bases, with 15 bases between. CDR3 length: 13 residues. The CDR3 DNA reads as TGTGCCACCAGCAGAGATGGGGCAGGGATTTGGTTCTTC. Translation gives CATSRDGAGIWFF.

J is TRBJ1-2 and V is TRBV4-1, with a possible D match to TRBD1 (5 bases). Germline CDR1 reads MGHRA; CDR2 reads YSYEKL. This CDR3 has 13 residues. Trimming removed 2 bases at V and 2 bases at J, with 6 bases between. The CDR3 sequence is CASSQTGNYGYTF. DNA of the CDR3: TGCGCCAGCAGCCAAACAGGAAACTATGGCTACACCTTC.

The chain has TRBV30 and TRBJ2-5, with 8 bases that match TRBD2. The CDR3 extends over 14 amino acids. Trimming removed 0 bases from V and 6 bases from J; junction bases left unmatched: 6. CDR1 is GTSNPN, CDR2 SVGIG, per germline (reference sequence). The CDR3 spells CAWSVSGGRKTQYF. The CDR3 bases are TGTGCCTGGAGTGTGTCGGGGGGGAGGAAGACCCAGTACTTC.

This clone was found once. The chain joins TRBV7-2 to TRBJ1-1; 10 bases map to TRBD1. In germline, CDR1 is SGHTA, CDR2 FQGNSA. V gave up 7 bases and J gave up 1 base; unmatched junction bases: 15. The CDR3 loop spans 18 amino acids. Here the CDR3 reads CASKRPGTGATKNTEAFF. CDR3 sequence (DNA): TGTGCCAGCAAGCGCCCCGGGACAGGGGCAACCAAGAACACTGAAGCTTTCTTT.

This clone was recorded a few times. The chain combines TRBV7-9 with TRBJ2-5; possibly TRBD1 for D (6 bases). V was cut by 0 bases and J by 3 bases, with 11 bases left in between. Germline loops: CDR1 SEHNR, CDR2 FQNEAQ (reference sequence). The CDR3 is made up of 15 amino acids. The CDR3 DNA is TGTGCCAGCAGCTTAGCCGTGACAGGCAAAGAGACCCAGTACTTC. It codes for CASSLAVTGKETQYF.

The chain is built from TRBV7-8 and TRBJ1-1, with 7 bases matching TRBD1. Trimming at V came to 2 bases and at J to 6 bases, leaving 9 bases not matched to a gene. The germline V gene encodes CDR1 SGHVS and CDR2 FQNEAQ. The CDR3 is made up of 15 amino acids. The CDR3 DNA sequence: TGTGCCAGCAGCTTACAAACAGGGGTTGCCGCTGAAGCTTTCTTT. It codes for CASSLQTGVAAEAFF.

V gene TRBV19 combines with J gene TRBJ1-5; TRBD1 aligns across 7 bases. Germline trimming cut 3 bases from V and 7 bases from J; bases unmatched to any gene: 6. This CDR3 has 14 amino acids. Germline CDR1 and CDR2: LNHDA and SQIVND (reference sequence). The CDR3 DNA reads as TGTGCCAGTAGTATGCGACAGGGTGGCCAGCCCCAGCATTTT. It specifies CASSMRQGGQPQHF.

This chain joins TRBV5-1 and TRBJ2-7; tentatively, D is TRBD1 (6 bases). The CDR3 loop spans 15 amino acids. V was pared by 0 bases and J by 0 bases, with 10 bases between. Germline values: CDR1 SGHRS, CDR2 YFSETQ. The CDR3: CASSLGTESSYEQYF. The DNA of the CDR3 is TGCGCCAGCAGCTTGGGGACAGAGAGCTCCTACGAGCAGTACTTC.